The entry below describes one T cell receptor beta chain. What this receptor recognizes is not known. No much larger clone exists at a distance of one base, and base qualities are not known. This sample is drawn from a study of T-cell reconstitution after alpha-beta-depleted transplantation in children (dated by TCRdb to the mid-2010s). Some background on the complete study: T-cell immune reconstitution after TCRalphabeta/CD19-depleted allogeneic hematopoietic cell transplantation in children was quantitatively tracked in the study by means of TCR repertoire profiling.

Libraries were made using PCR. The sequencer listed for this sample is Illumina HiSeq 2500. Molecular barcoding was employed in the preparation of TCR libraries, with unique molecular identifiers being used to normalize TCRbeta repertoire quantification. Using fastp at Q25 and MiXCR, TCRdb reprocessed the public reads and kept productive beta chains. When rows share a CDR3 protein, they turn into one entry using the most common DNA and genes. The sample records just over 950,000 distinct CDR3 sequences, roughly 31% of which are singletons. Of the sample, more than 25% is held by the ten largest clones. The intended sense of this specimen's treatment or condition label: allogeneic hematopoietic cell transplantation with graft depleted of TCRalphabeta T cells and CD19 B cells. The children who served as transplant recipients had been given grafts of TCRalphabeta/CD19-depleted allogeneic hematopoietic cells.

Overall study outcomes, separate from this receptor: Apparently early alphabetaT-cell count recovery about two months after transplant reportedly relied on only several hundred rapidly expanded clones derived from non-depleted graft cells. Hyperexpanded clone frequencies declined over subsequent months; after one year, T-cell counts and TCRbeta diversity were mostly attributed to newly produced T cells. In some patients, the high TCRbeta diversity seen at day 60 was put down to recipient T cells and intrathymic progenitors that had survived conditioning.

The TCR originated in a boy under two years old who had a stem cell transplant for SCID, so the T cells may come from the graft donor. This sample comprised PBMCs, mostly from graft donor cells, obtained 360 days after TCRalphabeta/CD19-depleted stem cell transplant.

Read as DNA, the sequence is TGTGCCAGCAGCCCGGGAGTGGGGACACGCTCCTACGAGCAGTACTTC. Its protein is CASSPGVGTRSYEQYF. The rearrangement combines TRBV13 with TRBJ2-7; the D call is tentative, TRBD1 or TRBD2, as each matches 6 bases. The CDR3 runs 16 residues from the cysteine to the phenylalanine. The only DNA kept is the CDR3, 48 bases in frame from the first base. Looking up the germline V gene (reference sequence) yields CDR1 PRHDT and CDR2 FYEKMQ. V was cut back by 5 bases and J by 0 bases, leaving a gap of 17 bases between them.